The TCR beta chain described here comes from a study of T cell responses to AZD1222 COVID-19 vaccine. General study points: None of the repertoires were sampled until the peak T cell response had passed. Vaccination with two AZD1222 doses was followed by a rise in Spike-specific TCR breadth and depth. Only a handful of AZD1222 recipients, six or seven in all, had baseline seropositivity.

As for this clone: The antigen is unknown.

Profiling relied on immunoSEQ multiplex PCR, and the TCRdb table lists in-frame clones only, not all of them. The data show 120,000 or so clones, 84% seen once. Pooled samples include second doses given at about 4 or 12 weeks. The origin of this receptor is an adult who received the AZD1222 COVID-19 vaccine. The specimen was peripheral blood, collected 28 days after the second AZD1222 dose.

As DNA, the CDR3 is TGTGCCAGCAGTTATAACACAGGTGTTGAACTGTTTTTT. This encodes CASSYNTGVELFF. This chain links TRBV6-2 or TRBV6-3 with TRBJ1-4, with a possible D match to TRBD1 (5 bases). V lost 3 bases, J lost 12 bases, and 14 bases lay in between. Germline CDR1 MNHEY, CDR2 SVGEGT. This CDR3 spans 13 amino acids.